Shown below are 17 T cell receptor beta chains from a single sample sequenced in a study of Tregs in tolerant kidney transplant recipients. Recipients received nonmyeloablative bone marrow transplants from related graft donors, with transient mixed chimerism. Some clones are missing from TCRdb's copy, which holds only in-frame ones; the method was immunoSEQ multiplex PCR. In all, the sample yields 23,000 or so clones. This specimen was CD4+ T cells from blood (PBMCs), taken 6 months after the transplant. The receptors stem from a human patient who received a combined kidney and bone marrow transplant. Certain T cells may be donor cells from the graft.

On this clone: The read halts 3 residues ahead of the CDR3 end, with the missing end drawn from the germline J gene. The gene calls are TRBV11-2 and TRBJ2-3, with 11 bases lining up with TRBD2. Trimming at V came to 5 bases and at J to 6 bases, leaving 7 bases not matched to a gene. This CDR3 contains 15 residues. Germline values: CDR1 SGHAT, CDR2 FQNNGV. The CDR3 DNA, read in part, is TGTGCCAGCAGCCCCCCGGGACTAGCGGTGGATACG. Its protein product is CASSPPGLAVDT. The entire CDR3 protein is CASSPPGLAVDTQYF.

CDR3 bases read: TGTGCCAGCAGCTCACCAGGGGTATTTGACTATGGC. Its protein is CASSSPGVFDYG. The entire CDR3 protein is CASSSPGVFDYGYTF. The chain has TRBV4-2 and TRBJ1-2; a weak D match, TRBD1 (6 bases). Read data end 3 residues before the CDR3 end; the end is taken from the germline J gene. This CDR3 has 15 residues. V was shortened by 5 bases and J by 3 bases, with 16 bases between the two germline ends. The germline CDR1 and CDR2 sequences are LGHNA and YNFKEQ.

Concerning this clone itself: The CDR3 is cut off 3 residues early in the read; its end comes from the germline J gene. J is TRBJ1-6 and V is TRBV7-9; TRBD1 agrees at 8 bases. V shed 1 base and J 8 bases; nucleotides not matched to a gene: 4. Germline loops: CDR1 SEHNR, CDR2 FQNEAQ (reference sequence). The CDR3 sequence is 15 residues long. CDR3 amino acids: CASSLVTGVDSPLHF. Partial CDR3 DNA: TGTGCCAGCAGCTTAGTGACAGGGGTGGATTCACCC.

Concerning this clone: The read comes to an end 3 residues before the CDR3 does, leaving the germline J gene to fill in the end. The rearrangement links TRBV30 to TRBJ1-1, with D hard to call. V gave up 0 bases and J gave up 1 base, with 6 bases separating them. CDR1 is GTSNPN and CDR2 is SVGIG in the germline V gene (reference sequence). CDR3 length: 13 amino acids. The CDR3 loop is CAWSVAQNTEAFF. Partial CDR3 DNA: TGTGCCTGGAGTGTGGCCCAGAACACTGAA.

A remark on this clone: The CDR3 goes on 3 residues after the read ends, and that part is filled in from the germline J gene. The chain carries TRBV14 and TRBJ1-4, with D unresolved. Germline CDR1 SGHDN, CDR2 FVKESK. This CDR3 spans 20 amino acids. V gave up 0 bases and J gave up 4 bases, with 24 bases separating them. The CDR3 loop is CASSQDLGGGRPYFNEKLFF. The DNA read from the CDR3 is TGTGCCAGCAGCCAAGATCTTGGAGGAGGGCGACCTTACTTTAATGAAAAA. Full variable domain (rest looked up from reference TRBV14 and TRBJ1-4): EAGVTQFPSHSVIEKGQTVTLRCDPISGHDNLYWYRRVMGKEIKFLLHFVKESKQDESGMPNNRFLAERTGGTYSTLKVQPAELEDSGVYFCASSQDLGGGRPYFNEKLFFGSGTQLSVL.

With respect to this clone: The observed sequence ends 3 residues before the CDR3 terminus, with the missing tail filled in from the germline J gene. The chain joins TRBV19 to TRBJ2-5; TRBD2 matches 7 bases. The CDR3 loop spans 16 amino acids. The J segment lost 5 bases and the V segment lost 3 bases, leaving 12 bases of the junction unmatched. Germline CDR1 LNHDA, CDR2 SQIVND (reference sequence). Partial CDR3 DNA: TGTGCCAGTAGTATTACCCCTAGCGGAGTGCGGGAGACC. Translation gives CASSITPSGVRET. The full-length CDR3 reads as CASSITPSGVRETQYF.

As regards this clone: The read gets to within 3 residues of the CDR3 end, and the germline J gene fills in the rest. The chain carries TRBV6-2 or TRBV6-3 and TRBJ1-2, with 7 nucleotides matching TRBD1. The CDR3 consists of 13 residues. The junction had 3 bases not matched to a gene; V was cut back by 4 bases and J by 4 bases. Germline V gene lookup returns CDR1 MNHEY and CDR2 SVGEGT. CDR3 DNA, as far as it was read: TGTGCCAGCAGTTCAACAGGGGTCTATGGC. Translation gives CASSSTGVYG. The CDR3 reads in full as CASSSTGVYGYTF.

Note on this clone: The read stops 3 residues short of the end of the CDR3; the missing end is completed from the germline J gene. This chain joins TRBV20-1 and TRBJ1-2, with 10 bases identical to TRBD1. The CDR3 has 13 amino acids. J lost 3 bases, V lost 3 bases, and 1 base had no gene match. Germline V gene lookup returns CDR1 DFQATT and CDR2 SNEGSKA (reference sequence). The sequenced part of the CDR3 DNA is TGCAGTGCTAGGGGGACAGGGGACTATGGC. Protein product: CSARGTGDYG. The entire CDR3 protein is CSARGTGDYGYTF.

As regards this clone: Read data end 3 residues before the CDR3 end; the end is taken from the germline J gene. This sequence joins TRBV19 and TRBJ2-7, with D tentatively TRBD1 (5 bases). CDR1 is LNHDA, CDR2 SQIVND, per germline (reference sequence). V was cut by 2 bases and J by 2 bases, with 10 bases left in between. The CDR3 runs 14 residues. This CDR3 reads CASSIKGRAYEQYF. Partial CDR3 DNA: TGTGCCAGTAGTATAAAAGGCAGGGCCTACGAG.

Considering frequency, this clone is medium-sized (0.01 to 0.1%). The read gets to within 3 residues of the CDR3 end, and the germline J gene fills in the rest. The rearrangement links TRBV10-3 to TRBJ1-5; 8 bases fit TRBD1. The CDR3 contains 12 residues. V lost 7 bases, J lost 6 bases, and 2 bases stayed unmatched. CDR1 ENHRY and CDR2 SYGVKD come from the germline V gene. The sequenced part of the CDR3 DNA is TGTGCCATCAATGACAGGGGTCAGCCC. The encoded protein is CAINDRGQP. The whole CDR3 region reads CAINDRGQPQHF.

About this clone: The read finishes 3 residues shy of the CDR3 end, and the germline J gene is used to complete it. The chain couples TRBV2 to TRBJ2-7; possible D gene TRBD1, 6 bases. V was clipped by 5 bases and J by 2 bases, with 10 bases between them. There are 13 residues in the CDR3. Per germline, CDR1 SNHLY and CDR2 FYNNEI. CDR3 sequence reads: CASSIRDTYEQYF. Incomplete CDR3 DNA: TGTGCCAGCAGTATCCGGGACACCTACGAG.

Of note for this clone: The read terminates 3 residues before the CDR3 end, so the remaining end is supplied by the germline J gene. The V gene is TRBV10-3, the J gene TRBJ1-5; TRBD1 agrees at 11 bases. The CDR3 has 15 amino acids. V lost 0 bases and J lost 5; bases outside the gene matches: 0. Germline V lookup: CDR1 ENHRY, CDR2 SYGVKD. The CDR3 DNA, read in part, is TGTGCCATCAGTGAGTCGGGACAGGGGGATCAGCCC. This codes for CAISESGQGDQP. The complete CDR3 sequence is CAISESGQGDQPQHF.

About this clone itself: The sequence runs out 3 residues before the end of the CDR3; the remainder is reconstructed from the germline J gene. The V call is TRBV18, the J call TRBJ1-1; maybe TRBD1 (5 bases). The CDR3 spans 13 residues. From germline, CDR1 is KGHSH and CDR2 LQKENI. Trimming shortened V by 3 bases and J by 4 bases, and 9 bases separated the two germline ends. This chain's CDR3 is CASSPSGITEAFF. The CDR3 bases that were read are TGTGCCAGCTCACCGTCAGGGATCACTGAA.

As for this clone: Read data end 3 residues before the CDR3 end; the end is taken from the germline J gene. J is TRBJ1-3 and V is TRBV10-3; D might be TRBD1 (5 bases). CDR3 size: 14 residues. In germline, CDR1 is ENHRY, CDR2 SYGVKD. Trimming removed 8 bases from V and 0 bases from J, with 11 bases in between. Incomplete CDR3 DNA: TGTGCCATCTGGGCAGGGCCCTCTGGAAACACC. Protein sequence: CAIWAGPSGNT. The complete CDR3 protein is CAIWAGPSGNTIYF.

To note about this clone: The CDR3 end falls 3 residues outside the read, so it is completed with the germline J gene. V gene TRBV5-1 combines with J gene TRBJ1-2, with a possible D match to TRBD1 (5 bases). Trimming pared 0 bases from V and 7 bases from J, leaving 13 bases between. The CDR3 is 14 amino acids. In germline, CDR1 is SGHRS, CDR2 YFSETQ. CDR3 sequence: CASSLEMGQGGYTF. CDR3 DNA (partial): TGCGCCAGCAGCTTGGAAATGGGGCAGGGTGGC. Combining the CDR3 with reference TRBV5-1 and TRBJ1-2 gives the whole variable domain KAGVTQTPRYLIKTRGQQVTLSCSPISGHRSVSWYQQTPGQGLQFLFEYFSETQRNKGNFPGRFSGRQFSNSRSEMNVSTLELGDSALYLCASSLEMGQGGYTFGSGTRLTVV.

Concerning this clone: The read halts 3 residues ahead of the CDR3 end, with the missing end drawn from the germline J gene. This sequence joins TRBV7-9 and TRBJ1-2, with D possibly matching TRBD1 (5 bases). Germline CDR1 SEHNR, CDR2 FQNEAQ (reference sequence). The CDR3 loop spans 15 amino acids. CDR3 sequence reads: CASSPLRGQGGGYTF. The CDR3 bases that were read are TGTGCCAGCAGCCCCTTGCGAGGTCAGGGAGGCGGC.

As concerns this clone: From the germline J gene comes the end of the CDR3, since the read stops 3 residues before it. The V call is TRBV20-1, the J call TRBJ2-7; the D gene is possibly TRBD2 (5 bases). The CDR3 has 14 amino acids. V dropped 4 bases and J dropped 6 bases, with 19 bases sitting between them. Germline V CDR1 and CDR2: DFQATT, SNEGSKA (reference sequence). This CDR3 reads CSAIPQRIALEQYF. The sequenced CDR3 bases are TGCAGTGCTATCCCCCAGCGGATTGCCCTCGAG.